A selection of T cell receptor beta chains follows, all from one sample in a study of vaccination and CD4 T cells after COVID-19. TCRdb fed the PCR reads into MiXCR, producing one record per CDR3 protein. The sample lists 17,000 or so distinct CDR3 sequences; around 29% were seen once. These receptors lack a known antigen. The sequenced sample was cultured CD4+ T cells from blood. The receptors derive from a human donor with COVID-19. Each CDR3 is given with its conserved first and last residue. Each record gives: CDR3 protein, D gene, V gene, J gene. D genes are given only for firm matches.

cdr3_aa: CASSTASTDTQYF; d_call: -; v_call: TRBV27; j_call: TRBJ2-3
cdr3_aa: CASSSRSDRRYGYTF; d_call: TRBD1; v_call: TRBV12-3/TRBV12-4; j_call: TRBJ1-2
cdr3_aa: CASSRAANTGELFF; d_call: -; v_call: TRBV7-2; j_call: TRBJ2-2
cdr3_aa: CSARQGQPQHF; d_call: -; v_call: TRBV20-1; j_call: TRBJ1-5
cdr3_aa: CASSLPGQVSEQYF; d_call: TRBD1; v_call: TRBV5-1; j_call: TRBJ2-7
cdr3_aa: CASSEAPSQPQHF; d_call: -; v_call: TRBV6-1; j_call: TRBJ1-5
cdr3_aa: CASSRDSGDYGYTF; d_call: TRBD1; v_call: TRBV5-1; j_call: TRBJ1-2
cdr3_aa: CSARPQAGSPSYEQYF; d_call: TRBD2; v_call: TRBV20-1; j_call: TRBJ2-7
cdr3_aa: CSASLRSRFSNQPQHF; d_call: -; v_call: TRBV20-1; j_call: TRBJ1-5
cdr3_aa: CASSIGTGVGEETQYF; d_call: TRBD1; v_call: TRBV19; j_call: TRBJ2-5
cdr3_aa: CASSLARIDTEAFF; d_call: -; v_call: TRBV7-2; j_call: TRBJ1-1
cdr3_aa: CASSEKGGGLSRHEQYF; d_call: TRBD2; v_call: TRBV2; j_call: TRBJ2-7
cdr3_aa: CAWRSDRGLSEQYF; d_call: TRBD1; v_call: TRBV30; j_call: TRBJ2-7
cdr3_aa: CSARRTAETGANVLTF; d_call: -; v_call: TRBV20-1; j_call: TRBJ2-6
cdr3_aa: CASRPRDRVSYTF; d_call: TRBD1; v_call: TRBV6-1; j_call: TRBJ1-2
cdr3_aa: CATRGDQGRETQYF; d_call: -; v_call: TRBV6-1; j_call: TRBJ2-5
cdr3_aa: CASSSGGDNSPLHF; d_call: -; v_call: TRBV28; j_call: TRBJ1-6
cdr3_aa: CASSPSPTVTYEQYF; d_call: -; v_call: TRBV7-2; j_call: TRBJ2-7
cdr3_aa: CASGARFDSNQPQHF; d_call: -; v_call: TRBV4-3; j_call: TRBJ1-5
cdr3_aa: CATSSSVRSYNEQFF; d_call: -; v_call: TRBV15; j_call: TRBJ2-1
cdr3_aa: CASSGTLPTDTQYF; d_call: -; v_call: TRBV5-1; j_call: TRBJ2-3
cdr3_aa: CASTSRGNTEAFF; d_call: -; v_call: TRBV27; j_call: TRBJ1-1
cdr3_aa: CASYGQGEIYGYTF; d_call: TRBD1; v_call: TRBV7-2; j_call: TRBJ1-2
cdr3_aa: CASRGSGGAIIETQYF; d_call: TRBD2; v_call: TRBV6-1; j_call: TRBJ2-5
cdr3_aa: CATSGTGGTGANVLTF; d_call: TRBD1; v_call: TRBV24-1; j_call: TRBJ2-6
cdr3_aa: CSVRQYTDTQYF; d_call: -; v_call: TRBV29-1; j_call: TRBJ2-3
cdr3_aa: CASSYSGQGGTNEKLFF; d_call: TRBD1; v_call: TRBV6-5; j_call: TRBJ1-4
cdr3_aa: CASSTTGRSTDTQYF; d_call: -; v_call: TRBV11-2; j_call: TRBJ2-3
cdr3_aa: CASSSTGSGNTIYF; d_call: TRBD1; v_call: TRBV5-1; j_call: TRBJ1-3
cdr3_aa: CASSRPGTVEETQYF; d_call: TRBD1; v_call: TRBV7-9; j_call: TRBJ2-5
cdr3_aa: CASSQGLLDTQYF; d_call: -; v_call: TRBV4-1; j_call: TRBJ2-3
cdr3_aa: CSARGAVAKNIQYF; d_call: -; v_call: TRBV20-1; j_call: TRBJ2-4
cdr3_aa: CATSRSREAQETQYF; d_call: TRBD2; v_call: TRBV15; j_call: TRBJ2-5
cdr3_aa: CSARESSGVTDTQYF; d_call: TRBD2; v_call: TRBV20-1; j_call: TRBJ2-3
cdr3_aa: CASSYRAGGPVADTQYF; d_call: TRBD2; v_call: TRBV6-2/TRBV6-3; j_call: TRBJ2-3
cdr3_aa: CAVKRKNSPLHF; d_call: -; v_call: TRBV5-8; j_call: TRBJ1-6
cdr3_aa: CASSPTTQETQYF; d_call: -; v_call: TRBV5-6; j_call: TRBJ2-5
cdr3_aa: CASSLRQGAGDTQYF; d_call: TRBD1; v_call: TRBV9; j_call: TRBJ2-3
cdr3_aa: CASSSRTGHGELFF; d_call: TRBD1; v_call: TRBV11-3; j_call: TRBJ2-2
cdr3_aa: CASSPGLAASVGYGYTF; d_call: -; v_call: TRBV7-9; j_call: TRBJ1-2
cdr3_aa: CASSHRRKTSTDTQYF; d_call: -; v_call: TRBV11-3; j_call: TRBJ2-3
cdr3_aa: CASSLESYTEAFF; d_call: -; v_call: TRBV11-3; j_call: TRBJ1-1
cdr3_aa: CSARIGTGYNTGELFF; d_call: TRBD1; v_call: TRBV20-1; j_call: TRBJ2-2
cdr3_aa: CASMAGGYQETQYF; d_call: TRBD2; v_call: TRBV2; j_call: TRBJ2-5